This T cell receptor beta chain was identified in a study of blood T cell repertoires in COVID-19. Whole-study context: From the United States, Italy and Spain came samples of acute and convalescent COVID-19. In each case, the material was cDNA or gDNA derived from T cells, B-cell-depleted T cells, or PBMCs.

In the original workflow: Quantification of nucleated cells was approximated via reference gene primer amplification. TCRdb's copy holds only in-frame clones and misses some; the assay was immunoSEQ multiplex PCR. The DNA gave D and trimming, while V, J and clone size come from that table. The sample carries about 93,000 clones, roughly 80% recorded once. The specimen was peripheral blood. The sequence derives from a human donor in a cohort sampled during active COVID-19.

The CDR3 protein is CASSQLGTGELFF. The DNA for the CDR3 is TGTGCCAGCAGCCAACTAGGAACCGGGGAGCTGTTTTTT. The J gene is TRBJ2-2, the V gene TRBV7-8, with a weak D call TRBD2 (5 bases). With 5 bases removed from V and 5 bases from J, the gap between germline ends came to 9 bases. Germline lookup yields CDR1 SGHVS and CDR2 FQNEAQ. The CDR3 runs to 13 residues.